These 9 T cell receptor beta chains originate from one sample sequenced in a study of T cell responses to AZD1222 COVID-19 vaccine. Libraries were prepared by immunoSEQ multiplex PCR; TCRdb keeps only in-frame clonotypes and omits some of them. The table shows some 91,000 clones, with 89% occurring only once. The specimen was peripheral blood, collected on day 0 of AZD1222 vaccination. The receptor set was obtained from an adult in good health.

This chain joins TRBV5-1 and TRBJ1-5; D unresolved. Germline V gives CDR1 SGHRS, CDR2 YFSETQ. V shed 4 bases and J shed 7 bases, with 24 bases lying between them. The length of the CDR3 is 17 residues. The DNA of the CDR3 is TGCGCCAGCAGCATTGTGTGGGTGCATTTGGTGAGACAGCCCCAGCATTTT. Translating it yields CASSIVWVHLVRQPQHF.

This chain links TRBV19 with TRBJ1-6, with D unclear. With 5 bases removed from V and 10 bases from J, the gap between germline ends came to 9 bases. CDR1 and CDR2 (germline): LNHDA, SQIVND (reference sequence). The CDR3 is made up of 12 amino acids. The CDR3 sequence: CASSDLGSPLHF. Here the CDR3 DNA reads TGTGCCAGTAGTGACCTAGGATCACCCCTCCACTTT.

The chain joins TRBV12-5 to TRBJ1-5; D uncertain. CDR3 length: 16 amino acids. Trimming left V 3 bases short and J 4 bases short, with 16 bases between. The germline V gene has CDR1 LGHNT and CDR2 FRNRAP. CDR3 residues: CASGLTTSGRNQPQHF. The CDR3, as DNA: TGTGCTAGTGGTTTAACGACTTCAGGCCGTAATCAGCCCCAGCATTTT.

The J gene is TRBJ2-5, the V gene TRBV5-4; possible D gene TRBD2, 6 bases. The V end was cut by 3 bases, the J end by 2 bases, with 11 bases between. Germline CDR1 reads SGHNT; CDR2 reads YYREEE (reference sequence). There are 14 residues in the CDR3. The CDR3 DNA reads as TGTGCCAGCAGCTCGGCGGCGGGGCAAGAGACCCAGTACTTC. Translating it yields CASSSAAGQETQYF.

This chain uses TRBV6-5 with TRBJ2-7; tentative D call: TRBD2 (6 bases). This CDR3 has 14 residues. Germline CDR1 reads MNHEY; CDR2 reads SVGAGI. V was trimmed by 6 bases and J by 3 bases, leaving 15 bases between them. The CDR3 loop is CASRRTGDSYEQYF. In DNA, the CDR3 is TGTGCCAGCAGGCGGACGGGGGATAGCTACGAGCAGTACTTC.

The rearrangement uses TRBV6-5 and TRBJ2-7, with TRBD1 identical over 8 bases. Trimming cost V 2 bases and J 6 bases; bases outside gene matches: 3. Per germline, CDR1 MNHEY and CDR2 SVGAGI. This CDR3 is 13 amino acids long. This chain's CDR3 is CASSYGQGFEQYF. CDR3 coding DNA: TGTGCCAGCAGTTACGGACAGGGTTTCGAGCAGTACTTC.

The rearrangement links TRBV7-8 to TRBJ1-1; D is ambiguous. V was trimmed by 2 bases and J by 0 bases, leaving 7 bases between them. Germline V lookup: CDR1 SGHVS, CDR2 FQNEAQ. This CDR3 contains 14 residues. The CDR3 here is CASSLRRMNTEAFF. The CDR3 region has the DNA TGTGCCAGCAGCTTACGTCGCATGAACACTGAAGCTTTCTTT.

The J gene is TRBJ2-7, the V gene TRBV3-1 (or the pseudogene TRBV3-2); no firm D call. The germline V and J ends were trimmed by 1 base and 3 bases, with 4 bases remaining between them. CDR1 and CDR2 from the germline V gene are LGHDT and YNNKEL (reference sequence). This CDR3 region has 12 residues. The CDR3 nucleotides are TGTGCCAGCAGCCAAGTGTACTACGAGCAGTACTTC. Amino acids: CASSQVYYEQYF.

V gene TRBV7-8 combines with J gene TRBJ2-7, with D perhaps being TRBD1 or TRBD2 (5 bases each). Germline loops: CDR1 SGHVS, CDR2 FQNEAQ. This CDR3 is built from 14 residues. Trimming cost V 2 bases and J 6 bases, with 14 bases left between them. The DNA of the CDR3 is TGTGCCAGCAGCTTATTGGCAGGGAGACCCGAGCAGTACTTC. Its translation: CASSLLAGRPEQYF.